This is a list of T cell receptor beta chains from one sample in a study of graft-versus-host responses after intestinal transplantation. Measured with immunoSEQ multiplex PCR; TCRdb has only the in-frame clones, and not every one. The table lists 35,000 to 45,000 clones, around 94% of them singletons, with 0.2% to 0.25% in the top ten. No antigen is known for these receptors. The sample in question was unstimulated CD4+ T cells sorted from spleen or lymph node cells, obtained before transplant. Receptor source: a human donor who was the organ donor for an intestinal transplant. Both conserved end residues are part of each CDR3. The order of the fields is D gene, J gene, clone size, V gene, CDR3 DNA, CDR3 protein. D genes are given only for firm matches. Not all rows give a size; the values are once, few, many and, for expanded clones, a class.

d_call: NA
j_call: TRBJ1-2
clone_size: NA
v_call: TRBV29-1
cdr3_nt: TGCAGCGTCGGTACCGGCAACTATGGCTACACCTTC
cdr3_aa: CSVGTGNYGYTF

d_call: NA
j_call: TRBJ1-2
clone_size: NA
v_call: TRBV6-9
cdr3_nt: TGTGCCAGCAGTTATGGGGGCAGGCCCTATGGCTACACCTTC
cdr3_aa: CASSYGGRPYGYTF

d_call: TRBD1
j_call: TRBJ2-7
clone_size: once
v_call: TRBV6-1
cdr3_nt: TGTGCCAGCACTCAATCCGGGACAGGCTTCAACGAGCAGTACTTC
cdr3_aa: CASTQSGTGFNEQYF

d_call: TRBD1
j_call: TRBJ2-1
clone_size: once
v_call: TRBV5-4
cdr3_nt: TGTGCCAGCAGGCCAGGGGGATTCTCCTACAATGAGCAGTTCTTC
cdr3_aa: CASRPGGFSYNEQFF

d_call: NA
j_call: TRBJ2-1
clone_size: NA
v_call: TRBV9
cdr3_nt: TGTGCCAGCAGCCAGGGGTTTGGATACAATGAGCAGTTCTTC
cdr3_aa: CASSQGFGYNEQFF

d_call: TRBD2
j_call: TRBJ2-3
clone_size: NA
v_call: TRBV10-3
cdr3_nt: TGTGCCATCAGTGTCAAGCGGGGAAGCACAGATACGCAGTATTTT
cdr3_aa: CAISVKRGSTDTQYF

d_call: TRBD2
j_call: TRBJ2-5
clone_size: NA
v_call: TRBV19
cdr3_nt: TGTGCCAGTAGTAGGCAAGCGGGGGGGCAAGAGACCCAGTACTTC
cdr3_aa: CASSRQAGGQETQYF

d_call: NA
j_call: TRBJ2-5
clone_size: NA
v_call: TRBV7-6
cdr3_nt: TGTGCCAGCAGCCTCACCCTTGGGACGGGAAGACAGACCCAGTACTTC
cdr3_aa: CASSLTLGTGRQTQYF

d_call: NA
j_call: TRBJ1-1
clone_size: NA
v_call: TRBV5-1
cdr3_nt: TGCGCCAGCAGCTTGGTTGGCACTGAAGCTTTCTTT
cdr3_aa: CASSLVGTEAFF

d_call: NA
j_call: TRBJ2-1
clone_size: NA
v_call: TRBV4-3
cdr3_nt: TGCGCCAGCAGCCAAGCGTATAGGAACAATGAGCAGTTCTTC
cdr3_aa: CASSQAYRNNEQFF

d_call: TRBD1
j_call: TRBJ1-1
clone_size: few
v_call: TRBV2
cdr3_nt: TGTGCCAGCAGTGGACAGGGGAACACTGAAGCTTTCTTT
cdr3_aa: CASSGQGNTEAFF

d_call: NA
j_call: TRBJ2-5
clone_size: NA
v_call: TRBV4-2
cdr3_nt: TGTGCCAGCAGCCTCAACCCGGGACAACAAGAGACCCAGTACTTC
cdr3_aa: CASSLNPGQQETQYF

d_call: NA
j_call: TRBJ2-7
clone_size: once
v_call: TRBV6-1
cdr3_nt: TGTGCCAGCAGTGAGATCAGGACCGCGAGCTCCTACGAGCAGTACTTC
cdr3_aa: CASSEIRTASSYEQYF

d_call: NA
j_call: TRBJ1-4
clone_size: NA
v_call: TRBV7-2
cdr3_nt: TGTGCCAGCAGCTTGAGGGGCAGGGGAACTAATGAAAAACTGTTTTTT
cdr3_aa: CASSLRGRGTNEKLFF

d_call: TRBD1
j_call: TRBJ1-2
clone_size: NA
v_call: TRBV4-1
cdr3_nt: TGCGCCAGCAGCACATATCGGCAGGGGGGATTTGGCTACACCTTC
cdr3_aa: CASSTYRQGGFGYTF

d_call: TRBD1
j_call: TRBJ1-2
clone_size: NA
v_call: TRBV4-1
cdr3_nt: TGCGCCAGCAGCCAAGGGAAGACAGGGGCCTATGGCTACACCTTC
cdr3_aa: CASSQGKTGAYGYTF

d_call: TRBD1
j_call: TRBJ1-1
clone_size: NA
v_call: TRBV28
cdr3_nt: TGTGCCAGCAGGCATCCGCAGGGGGTTATTTTGGCTGAAGCTTTCTTT
cdr3_aa: CASRHPQGVILAEAFF

d_call: NA
j_call: TRBJ2-1
clone_size: NA
v_call: TRBV18
cdr3_nt: TGTGCCAGCTCACCACGTTCCGTAAGCCTCGTACAGGACAATGAGCAGTTCTTC
cdr3_aa: CASSPRSVSLVQDNEQFF

d_call: NA
j_call: TRBJ2-3
clone_size: NA
v_call: TRBV5-6
cdr3_nt: TGTGCCAGCAGCTTGCGGCCTGGTTGGGATACGCAGTATTTT
cdr3_aa: CASSLRPGWDTQYF

d_call: NA
j_call: TRBJ1-1
clone_size: once
v_call: TRBV6-6
cdr3_nt: TGTGCCAGCAGTTACACTGAAGCTTTCTTT
cdr3_aa: CASSYTEAFF

d_call: TRBD2
j_call: TRBJ2-2
clone_size: NA
v_call: TRBV13
cdr3_nt: TGTGCCAGCAGCCCAAGGACTAGCGGCTTCCTCGTGAACACCGGGGAGCTGTTTTTT
cdr3_aa: CASSPRTSGFLVNTGELFF

d_call: TRBD1
j_call: TRBJ2-7
clone_size: NA
v_call: TRBV7-6
cdr3_nt: TGTGCCAGCAGCCCCCCCCGGACAGGGGAACCCTACGAGCAGTACTTC
cdr3_aa: CASSPPRTGEPYEQYF

d_call: NA
j_call: TRBJ1-1
clone_size: NA
v_call: TRBV28
cdr3_nt: TGTGCCAGCAGTAGCAGCGCCTCATTAGTGAACACTGAAGCTTTCTTT
cdr3_aa: CASSSSASLVNTEAFF

d_call: TRBD2
j_call: TRBJ2-1
clone_size: NA
v_call: TRBV19
cdr3_nt: TGTGCCAGTAGTATTAACCCCCCCTGGCGGGGGTCCTACAATGAGCAGTTCTTC
cdr3_aa: CASSINPPWRGSYNEQFF

d_call: TRBD2
j_call: TRBJ2-3
clone_size: NA
v_call: TRBV9
cdr3_nt: TGTGCCAGCAGCCTGGGACTAGGCACAGATACGCAGTATTTT
cdr3_aa: CASSLGLGTDTQYF

d_call: NA
j_call: TRBJ2-7
clone_size: NA
v_call: TRBV15
cdr3_nt: TGTGCCACCAGCAGAGATAGGGCGTCCTACGAGCAGTACTTC
cdr3_aa: CATSRDRASYEQYF

d_call: TRBD1
j_call: TRBJ2-7
clone_size: NA
v_call: TRBV18
cdr3_nt: TGTGCCAGCTCACCGGGACAGGGTCGCGAGCAGTACTTC
cdr3_aa: CASSPGQGREQYF

d_call: TRBD1
j_call: TRBJ1-2
clone_size: NA
v_call: TRBV11-3
cdr3_nt: TGTGCCAGCAGCTCCGGACAGGGGGACAACTATGGCTACACCTTC
cdr3_aa: CASSSGQGDNYGYTF

d_call: TRBD1
j_call: TRBJ2-7
clone_size: few
v_call: TRBV30
cdr3_nt: TGTGCCTGGAGTGTACGGACAGGGGAGTACGAGCAGTACTTC
cdr3_aa: CAWSVRTGEYEQYF

d_call: TRBD2
j_call: TRBJ2-1
clone_size: NA
v_call: TRBV7-2
cdr3_nt: TGTGCCAGCAGCTTAGAAAGCGGGGGATACAATGAGCAGTTCTTC
cdr3_aa: CASSLESGGYNEQFF

d_call: TRBD1
j_call: TRBJ1-1
clone_size: NA
v_call: TRBV29-1
cdr3_nt: TGCAGCTGTCAGGGGGGTCCGCACACTGAAGCTTTCTTT
cdr3_aa: CSCQGGPHTEAFF

d_call: TRBD2
j_call: TRBJ2-2
clone_size: NA
v_call: TRBV10-2
cdr3_nt: TGCGCCAGCACCGAGGTACTAGCGGGGGTGAAGGGGGAGCTGTTTTTT
cdr3_aa: CASTEVLAGVKGELFF

d_call: TRBD2
j_call: TRBJ2-6
clone_size: NA
v_call: TRBV18
cdr3_nt: TGTGCCAGCTCACCCGGGGGGTCTGGGGCCAACGTCCTGACTTTC
cdr3_aa: CASSPGGSGANVLTF

d_call: NA
j_call: TRBJ1-5
clone_size: NA
v_call: TRBV30
cdr3_nt: TGTGCCTGGAGCCGCGCGGGGGGGCCTCAGCCCCAGCATTTT
cdr3_aa: CAWSRAGGPQPQHF

d_call: NA
j_call: TRBJ1-2
clone_size: NA
v_call: TRBV2
cdr3_nt: TGTGCCAGCGCAAAGGACAGACTCTATGGCTACACCTTC
cdr3_aa: CASAKDRLYGYTF

d_call: TRBD2
j_call: TRBJ2-5
clone_size: NA
v_call: TRBV4-2
cdr3_nt: TGTGCCAGCAGCCAAGATCAGGCTAGCGGGGGCCGCGGGGAGACCCAGTACTTC
cdr3_aa: CASSQDQASGGRGETQYF

d_call: NA
j_call: TRBJ1-2
clone_size: NA
v_call: TRBV27
cdr3_nt: TGTGCCAGCAGGACCTTGGGGACCTATGGCTACACCTTC
cdr3_aa: CASRTLGTYGYTF

d_call: TRBD1
j_call: TRBJ1-2
clone_size: NA
v_call: TRBV28
cdr3_nt: TGTGCCAGCAGTTACAGGGGGCTCGGCTATGGCTACACCTTC
cdr3_aa: CASSYRGLGYGYTF

d_call: NA
j_call: TRBJ2-7
clone_size: NA
v_call: TRBV27
cdr3_nt: TGTGCCAGCAGATCCAGCGGGCGGTACGAGCAGTACTTC
cdr3_aa: CASRSSGRYEQYF

d_call: TRBD2
j_call: TRBJ2-3
clone_size: NA
v_call: TRBV10-3
cdr3_nt: TGTGCCATCAGACTAGCGGGGACAGATACGCAGTATTTT
cdr3_aa: CAIRLAGTDTQYF

d_call: NA
j_call: TRBJ2-5
clone_size: NA
v_call: TRBV19
cdr3_nt: TGTGCCAGTAGTACCCCCCTTCAAGAGACCCAGTACTTC
cdr3_aa: CASSTPLQETQYF

d_call: NA
j_call: TRBJ1-4
clone_size: NA
v_call: TRBV9
cdr3_nt: TGTGCCAGCAGCGCTGGACAGCGGGCTGAAAAACTGTTTTTT
cdr3_aa: CASSAGQRAEKLFF

d_call: NA
j_call: TRBJ1-6
clone_size: NA
v_call: TRBV6-6
cdr3_nt: TGTGCCAGCAGTTACTCCGGGCCAGCAGGTTCACCCCTCCACTTT
cdr3_aa: CASSYSGPAGSPLHF

d_call: NA
j_call: TRBJ1-5
clone_size: NA
v_call: TRBV19
cdr3_nt: TGTGCCAGTAGTACCCCGGGATTGGGTCCTCGGCCCCAGCATTTT
cdr3_aa: CASSTPGLGPRPQHF

d_call: NA
j_call: TRBJ2-5
clone_size: NA
v_call: TRBV18
cdr3_nt: TGTGCCAGCTCACCACGTCGCCCGGACAGAGGAGAGACCCAGTACTTC
cdr3_aa: CASSPRRPDRGETQYF

d_call: NA
j_call: TRBJ2-3
clone_size: NA
v_call: TRBV10-2
cdr3_nt: TGCGCCAGCATCACAGATACGCAGTATTTT
cdr3_aa: CASITDTQYF

d_call: NA
j_call: TRBJ2-7
clone_size: NA
v_call: TRBV14
cdr3_nt: TGTGCCAGCAGCCAAGATCAACTAGGGCTTCCACGCTACGAGCAGTACTTC
cdr3_aa: CASSQDQLGLPRYEQYF

d_call: TRBD1
j_call: TRBJ1-2
clone_size: NA
v_call: TRBV19
cdr3_nt: TGTGCCAGTAGCAACGACAGGGGGAACTATGGCTACACCTTC
cdr3_aa: CASSNDRGNYGYTF

d_call: NA
j_call: TRBJ2-3
clone_size: NA
v_call: TRBV5-4
cdr3_nt: TGTGCCAGCAGCTTGGGCGGGGGCCTCGTGTCAGATACGCAGTATTTT
cdr3_aa: CASSLGGGLVSDTQYF

d_call: NA
j_call: TRBJ2-1
clone_size: once
v_call: TRBV12-5
cdr3_nt: TGTGCTAGTTCCGTCTCCTACAATGAGCAGTTCTTC
cdr3_aa: CASSVSYNEQFF

d_call: TRBD1
j_call: TRBJ2-4
clone_size: NA
v_call: TRBV19
cdr3_nt: TGTGCCAGTAGTCCAGGGGACAGGGATAGAAACATTCAGTACTTC
cdr3_aa: CASSPGDRDRNIQYF

d_call: TRBD1
j_call: TRBJ1-6
clone_size: NA
v_call: TRBV2
cdr3_nt: TGTGCCAGCAGTGAAGATAGGGGACAGCCCAATTCACCCCTCCACTTT
cdr3_aa: CASSEDRGQPNSPLHF